This entry describes one TCR beta chain. Antigen unknown. These data originate in a study of identical twins. Study-wide results and caveats: Not following the same donors, the study drew its conclusions from cross-sectional statistical analysis. Zero-insertion results could be subject to partial confounding by invariant MAIT and iNKT cells. There were fewer insertions in abundant cord blood beta clonotypes, but memory repertoires showed no such pattern.

Template switching introduced a universal primer site, and the cDNA bore unique molecular identifiers. Via MiXCR, TCRdb re-called the 5' RACE reads, giving one row per CDR3 protein. Among approximately 590,000 distinct CDR3 sequences, around 9.6% were seen once, and the ten largest hold around 3.1%. Trimming pared 0 bases from V and 1 base from J, leaving 13 bases between. The CDR3 loop spans 17 amino acids. Germline loops: CDR1 MNHEY, CDR2 SVGAGI. The same data also contributed to another study, on yellow fever vaccine responses in identical twins.

The V gene is TRBV6-5, the J gene TRBJ1-3, with a weak D call TRBD1 (6 bases). The origin of this receptor is a young woman in good health. Sequenced material: PBMCs. CDR3 sequence: CASSYSGGLGSGNTIYF. The DNA for the CDR3 is TGTGCCAGCAGTTACTCCGGGGGCCTCGGGTCTGGAAACACCATATATTTT.